These T cell receptor beta chains were read from a single sample in a study of CD8 T cells in Susac syndrome. TCRdb independently ran MiXCR on the immunoSEQ multiplex PCR reads; one entry per CDR3 protein. In the table there are approximately 210,000 distinct CDR3 sequences, roughly 96% of which are singletons. The specimen was CD4+ T cells from PBMCs. These receptors were collected from a human donor with multiple sclerosis. The CDR3 runs from the conserved cysteine through the conserved F or W. The order of the fields is D gene, J gene, clone size, V gene, CDR3 DNA, CDR3 protein. A D gene is named only where the DNA matches it firmly. The size of a clone is reported for some rows only, either as once, few or many, or as a class for expanded clones.

- TRBJ2-1 once TRBV7-2 TGTGCCAGCAGCCAAATGGGCTGGGAGCAGTTCTTC CASSQMGWEQFF
- TRBJ2-3 - TRBV20-1 TGCAGTGCTCTTATGTTAGCGGTCACAGATACGCAGTATTTT CSALMLAVTDTQYF
TRBD1 TRBJ2-7 - TRBV7-9 TGTGCCAGCAGCCGAGCCGGGACAGCTGCCACCTACGAGCAGTACTTC CASSRAGTAATYEQYF
- TRBJ2-7 - TRBV20-1 TGCAGTGCCACCGGACCCTCGTCCGGTGGTCTCGAGCAGTACTTC CSATGPSSGGLEQYF
- TRBJ2-7 - TRBV20-1 TGCAGTGCTTTAAAAGACAGGCTCTACGAGCAGTACTTC CSALKDRLYEQYF
- TRBJ2-7 - TRBV5-1 TGCGCCAGCAGCTTGGGGACGTCTAGCTCCTACGAGCAGTACTTC CASSLGTSSSYEQYF
- TRBJ2-5 - TRBV20-1 TGCAGTGCTAGTGGGCAGGTCAATGGAGAGACCCAGTACTTC CSASGQVNGETQYF
TRBD2 TRBJ2-1 - TRBV20-1 TGCAGTGCTAGAGACACGGGACTAGTCCTCAATGAGCAGTTCTTC CSARDTGLVLNEQFF
TRBD2 TRBJ2-7 - TRBV7-9 TGTGCCAGCAGCTCACCCAGACTAGCAGTCTACGAGCAGTACTTC CASSSPRLAVYEQYF
- TRBJ2-7 - TRBV6-5 TGTGCCAGCAGTTACCAACCGGGCACCTACGAGCAGTACTTC CASSYQPGTYEQYF
- TRBJ1-2 - TRBV6-5 TGTGCCAGCAGTAATCAACAGCGTAACTATGGCTACACCTTC CASSNQQRNYGYTF
TRBD1 TRBJ2-4 - TRBV20-1 TGCAGTGCTGATCCCCGGGACAGTAAAAACATTCAGTACTTC CSADPRDSKNIQYF
- TRBJ1-2 - TRBV29-1 TGCAGCGTTGAGGGCGGGTCATCGTATGGCTACACCTTC CSVEGGSSYGYTF
TRBD2 TRBJ2-5 - TRBV24-1 TGTGCCACCAGTGATCCAGCGGGGCCACAAGAGACCCAGTACTTC CATSDPAGPQETQYF
- TRBJ2-7 - TRBV15 TGTGCCACCAGCAGAGATCTTCGGAAGGGCCCTCCCTACGAGCAGTACTTC CATSRDLRKGPPYEQYF
- TRBJ2-1 - TRBV28 TGTGCCAGCAGTGTCCCTCTAGGCTCTTTCTACAATGAGCAGTTCTTC CASSVPLGSFYNEQFF
- TRBJ2-5 - TRBV29-1 TGCAGCCCCGCCGATGGGGCGGGCGGAACCCAGTACTTC CSPADGAGGTQYF
- TRBJ1-2 - TRBV30 TGTGCCTGGGTGCCCCATAACTATGGCTACACCTTC CAWVPHNYGYTF
TRBD1 TRBJ2-5 - TRBV18 TGTGCCAGCTCACCTAAGACAGGGTCGGAAACCCAGTACTTC CASSPKTGSETQYF
TRBD2 TRBJ2-1 - TRBV29-1 TGCACCGGGAGGGCAGGGACTGGAAATGAGCAGTTCTTC CTGRAGTGNEQFF
TRBD2 TRBJ2-3 - TRBV11-2 TGTGCCAGCAGCCCGCAAGCGGGAGTTTGGGCAGATACGCAGTATTTT CASSPQAGVWADTQYF
- TRBJ1-4 - TRBV4-1 TGCGCCAGCAGCCAAGATGGAGCGCCGGGACGGGATGAAAAACTGTTTTTT CASSQDGAPGRDEKLFF
- TRBJ1-1 - TRBV30 TGTGCCTGGCCGGGACCAGGAGGAGGGGCTGAAGCTTTCTTT CAWPGPGGGAEAFF
- TRBJ2-3 - TRBV29-1 TGCAGCGTTGAAGATGGACTTCTCACAGATACGCAGTATTTT CSVEDGLLTDTQYF
TRBD1 TRBJ2-2 - TRBV12-3/TRBV12-4 TGTGCCAGCAGTTCGAGGACAGGGGGCGGCACCGGGGAGCTGTTTTTT CASSSRTGGGTGELFF
TRBD1 TRBJ1-2 - TRBV11-1 TGTGCCAGCAGCTTCGACAGGGGAACGAGAGACTATGGCTACACCTTC CASSFDRGTRDYGYTF
TRBD2 TRBJ2-3 once TRBV11-2 TGTGCCAGCAGCTTAGGGGCGGGAGCAAGGGATACGCAGTATTTT CASSLGAGARDTQYF
TRBD1 TRBJ2-2 once TRBV20-1 TGCAGTGCTAGAACAGGGGGCGCGATCGGGGAGCTGTTTTTT CSARTGGAIGELFF
TRBD2 TRBJ2-3 - TRBV5-4 TGTGCCAGCAGCTCTGGACTAGCGGTCAGCACAGATACGCAGTATTTT CASSSGLAVSTDTQYF
- TRBJ2-1 - TRBV28 TGTGCCAGCAGCCTTGTGGGGACTGAGTACAATGAGCAGTTCTTC CASSLVGTEYNEQFF
- TRBJ1-6 - TRBV6-6 TGTGCCAGCAGTTTCCAGGGGAGGGGTTCACCCCTCCACTTT CASSFQGRGSPLHF
- TRBJ2-3 once TRBV29-1 TGCAGCGTTGAACGACGAGCGGGCACAGATACGCAGTATTTT CSVERRAGTDTQYF
TRBD2 TRBJ2-3 - TRBV29-1 TGCAGCGTTCTAGCGGGAGGGATCACAGATACGCAGTATTTT CSVLAGGITDTQYF
- TRBJ2-5 - TRBV12-3/TRBV12-4 TGTGCCAGCAGTCCCGCAGGGATCCGCCAAGAGACCCAGTACTTC CASSPAGIRQETQYF
- TRBJ2-7 - TRBV5-6 TGTGCCAGCAGTAGGGACGGACATTACGAGCAGTACTTC CASSRDGHYEQYF
TRBD2 TRBJ2-1 - TRBV20-1 TGCAGTAATTTAGCGGGAGGGGTGAGCGATGAGCAGTTCTTC CSNLAGGVSDEQFF
- TRBJ2-6 - TRBV5-1 TGCGCCAGCAGCTTGACAGGCAGCTCTGGGGCCAACGTCCTGACTTTC CASSLTGSSGANVLTF
- TRBJ1-3 - TRBV28 TGTGCCAGCGCCAACAGCGGGACGGCTGGAAACACCATATATTTT CASANSGTAGNTIYF
TRBD2 TRBJ2-1 - TRBV28 TGTGCCAGCAGTTTATTGACTAGCGGGAGCTACAATGAGCAGTTCTTC CASSLLTSGSYNEQFF
- TRBJ2-7 - TRBV18 TGTGCCAGCTCACCACCGAGGCGGGTTGGGCACCGGCACGAGCAGTACTTC CASSPPRRVGHRHEQYF
TRBD2 TRBJ2-1 - TRBV7-9 TGTGCCAGCAGCTTAATAGGCGGGAGCTCCTACAATGAGCAGTTCTTC CASSLIGGSSYNEQFF
- TRBJ2-3 - TRBV14 TGTGCCAGCAGCCACAACACCATCCCAGATACGCAGTATTTT CASSHNTIPDTQYF
- TRBJ2-2 - TRBV7-7 TGTGCCAGCAGCTTAGCTAAAACCGGGGAGCTGTTTTTT CASSLAKTGELFF
TRBD1 TRBJ2-7 - TRBV12-3/TRBV12-4 TGTGCCAGCAGTTTTACCAGACAGGGTGGGGAGCAGTACTTC CASSFTRQGGEQYF
- TRBJ1-2 - TRBV3-1 TGTGCCAGCGGACCGGGCGGATATGGCTACACCTTC CASGPGGYGYTF
TRBD1 TRBJ2-6 once TRBV9 TGTGCCAGCAGCAAATCGACAGGGAATACTGGGGCCAACGTCCTGACTTTC CASSKSTGNTGANVLTF
- TRBJ2-5 - TRBV6-6 TGTGCCAGCAGTTATCCCGGACAGCAAGAGACCCAGTACTTC CASSYPGQQETQYF
TRBD1 TRBJ2-7 - TRBV14 TGTGCCAGCAGCCAAGGACAGGGGGCAATCTACGAGCAGTACTTC CASSQGQGAIYEQYF
- TRBJ2-7 - TRBV3-1 TGTGCCAGCAGCCAAGAGAGGCTAAGGAGGTACGAGCAGTACTTC CASSQERLRRYEQYF
- TRBJ2-7 - TRBV7-2 TGTGCCAGCAGCCAGCTAAAGGCGTTAAGAGCTGACGAGCAGTACTTC CASSQLKALRADEQYF
- TRBJ1-1 - TRBV6-5 TGTGCCAGCAGTCAGTGGGGTTACACTGAAGCTTTCTTT CASSQWGYTEAFF
- TRBJ1-2 - TRBV6-1 TGTGCCAACCCCGCACCTGGACAGCCCAGGGTCTATGGCTACACCTTC CANPAPGQPRVYGYTF
- TRBJ2-5 - TRBV30 TGTGCCTGGAGTTCGGCGGAGACCCAGTACTTC CAWSSAETQYF
TRBD2 TRBJ2-1 - TRBV6-5 TGTGCCAGCAGTTATCGTAAGGCGGGAGGGTACAATGAGCAGTTCTTC CASSYRKAGGYNEQFF
TRBD1 TRBJ2-7 - TRBV20-1 TGCAGTGCTAGAGTAGGGACAGGGGGCAAATACGAGCAGTACTTC CSARVGTGGKYEQYF
TRBD2 TRBJ2-5 - TRBV5-4 TGTGCCAGCAGCGCAGGACTAGCGGGGATACAAGAGACCCAGTACTTC CASSAGLAGIQETQYF
- TRBJ1-5 - TRBV6-5 TGTGCCAGCAGTTACTCAGCCAGGGGCAATCAGCCCCAGCATTTT CASSYSARGNQPQHF
TRBD1 TRBJ2-7 - TRBV7-3 TGTGCCAGCAGTTCCCCGGGACAGGGTCTCTACGAGCAGTACTTC CASSSPGQGLYEQYF
- TRBJ2-5 - TRBV7-2 TGTGCCAGCAGCTCCCTGTTTTTCGGAGCACCGCAGAAGACCCAGTACTTC CASSSLFFGAPQKTQYF
TRBD2 TRBJ2-3 - TRBV5-1 TGCGCCAGCAGCTTGAGGCGGGGGGCCCCAGATACGCAGTATTTT CASSLRRGAPDTQYF